One sample yielded the 25 T cell receptor beta chains listed below, sequenced in a study of T cell responses to AZD1222 COVID-19 vaccine. Method: immunoSEQ multiplex PCR; TCRdb's copy keeps in-frame clones and lacks some. The profile shows roughly 130,000 clones, 88% of them singletons. The sequencing here drew on peripheral blood, taken on day 0 of MenACWY control vaccination. Source of these receptors: an adult in good health.

This clone was counted once. The V call is TRBV2, the J call TRBJ2-2; tentatively, D is TRBD1 (6 bases). Germline CDR1 SNHLY, CDR2 FYNNEI. This CDR3 has 12 residues. Trimming stripped 5 bases from V and 9 bases from J, with 10 bases between. The CDR3 nucleotides are TGTGCCAGCAGTTACAGGGCACGGGAGCTGTTTTTT. It is translated as CASSYRARELFF.

The chain joins TRBV25-1 to TRBJ1-5, with TRBD1 identical over 7 bases. The J segment lost 2 bases and the V segment lost 6 bases, leaving 10 bases of the junction unmatched. This CDR3 region has 16 residues. Germline assignment: CDR1 MGHDK and CDR2 SYGVNS. CDR3 bases: TGTGCCAGCAGCGAGAACGACAGGGATCGCAATCAGCCCCAGCATTTT. The encoded protein is CASSENDRDRNQPQHF.

The rearrangement joins TRBV20-1 to TRBJ2-7; unclear D gene. Germline-derived CDR1 and CDR2 are DFQATT and SNEGSKA (reference sequence). V was trimmed by 1 base and J by 3 bases, leaving 4 bases between them. This CDR3 has 11 amino acids. This chain's CDR3 is CSARGNYEQYF. The CDR3 DNA follows: TGCAGTGCTAGAGGGAACTACGAGCAGTACTTC.

This clone was seen once. The CDR3, as DNA: TGTGCCACCAGTGAGACAGGGGTAAAACTGTTTTTT. This translates into CATSETGVKLFF. The V gene is TRBV24-1, the J gene TRBJ1-4, with 8 bases that match TRBD1. Germline V gene sequence: CDR1 KGHDR, CDR2 SFDVKD. The CDR3 spans 12 residues. The V and J ends lost 4 bases and 10 bases, in that order; junction bases with no gene match: 1.

In this sample, this clone turned up a few times. The chain recombines TRBV5-1 with TRBJ2-1; a weak D match, TRBD2 (5 bases). V was clipped by 0 bases and J by 9 bases, with 13 bases between them. Germline CDR1 SGHRS, CDR2 YFSETQ. This CDR3 contains 14 residues. DNA for the CDR3: TGCGCCAGCAGCTTGGGAGGGCAATCCCCTGAGCAGTTCTTC. Amino acids: CASSLGGQSPEQFF.

The V and J genes are TRBV29-1 and TRBJ2-7, with 10 bases lining up with TRBD2. The CDR3 consists of 13 residues. Germline CDR1 and CDR2: SQVTM and ANQGSEA. V lost 2 bases to trimming and J lost 7 bases; unmatched junction nucleotides: 5. The CDR3 region has the DNA TGCAGCGTTGAAAGCGGGAGGGTGCAGGAGCAGTACTTC. This sequence encodes CSVESGRVQEQYF.

The chain combines TRBV28 with TRBJ2-5; no clear D gene. Deletions cut 5 bases from V and 3 bases from J, with 4 bases between. The CDR3 is 11 residues long. The germline CDR1 and CDR2 sequences are MDHEN and SYDVKM. The CDR3 spells CASSLKETQYF. The CDR3 region has the DNA TGTGCCAGCAGTCTTAAAGAGACCCAGTACTTC.

This sequence joins TRBV7-9 and TRBJ2-7, with TRBD2 matching over 9 bases. Trimming cost V 5 bases and J 5 bases; bases outside gene matches: 16. Germline V CDR1 and CDR2: SEHNR, FQNEAQ (reference sequence). The CDR3 totals 17 residues. This CDR3 reads CASSPALAGSYYDEQYF. The CDR3 region has the DNA TGTGCCAGCAGCCCCGCGCTAGCGGGATCCTATTACGACGAGCAGTACTTC.

This clone was counted between two and nine times. The chain has TRBV2 and TRBJ2-7; TRBD2 agrees at 12 bases. Germline V lookup: CDR1 SNHLY, CDR2 FYNNEI. V lost 2 bases, J lost 4 bases, and 3 bases stayed unmatched. The CDR3 is 15 residues long. The CDR3 here is CASSELAGGGYEQYF. CDR3 DNA: TGTGCCAGCAGTGAACTAGCGGGAGGGGGTTACGAGCAGTACTTC.

The chain uses TRBV5-1 and TRBJ1-2, with TRBD1 matching over 8 bases. Germline V gene sequence: CDR1 SGHRS, CDR2 YFSETQ. The CDR3 totals 13 residues. The ends lost 7 bases at V and 9 bases at J; junction bases unmatched: 11. The CDR3 sequence: CASSQGQGYSYTF. DNA for the CDR3: TGCGCCAGCTCCCAAGGACAGGGATATAGCTACACCTTC.

This clone showed up just once. The rearrangement links TRBV3-1 (or the pseudogene TRBV3-2) to TRBJ1-2; TRBD1 matches at 7 bases. Per germline, CDR1 LGHDT and CDR2 YNNKEL (reference sequence). CDR3 length equals 14 residues. Losses at the gene ends were 5 bases for V and 0 bases for J; bases not matched to a gene: 3. The CDR3 DNA reads TGTGCCAGCAGCTACAGGGGCTCTAACTATGGCTACACCTTC. Translating it yields CASSYRGSNYGYTF.

The rearrangement uses TRBV24-1 and TRBJ2-1; perhaps D is TRBD1 or TRBD2 (5 bases each). V was cut by 3 bases and J by 6 bases, with 20 bases left in between. The germline CDR1 and CDR2 sequences are KGHDR and SFDVKD. The CDR3 has 17 residues. In DNA, the CDR3 is TGTGCCACCAGTGATACTTCCCGGGGCCCTGGGCGCAATGAGCAGTTCTTC. Protein sequence: CATSDTSRGPGRNEQFF.

The chain uses TRBV28 and TRBJ2-1; D perhaps matches TRBD1 (6 bases). This CDR3 has 15 residues. Trimming took 7 bases from V and 0 from J, leaving 13 bases between them. The germline V gene encodes CDR1 MDHEN and CDR2 SYDVKM. CDR3 DNA: TGTGCCAGCACCCAGGGGCCGAGCTCCTACAATGAGCAGTTCTTC. This encodes CASTQGPSSYNEQFF.

The V call is TRBV5-6, the J call TRBJ2-1; D is uncertain. The V end lost 0 bases, the J end lost 8 bases, and 6 bases lay between the germline ends. The CDR3 length is 12 residues. The germline V gene has CDR1 SGHDT and CDR2 YYEEEE. CDR3 nucleotide sequence: TGTGCCAGCAGCTTGGGTCACCATGAGCAGTTCTTC. Its translation is CASSLGHHEQFF. The full variable domain, in which reference TRBV5-6 and TRBJ2-1 provide the parts outside the CDR3, is DAGVTQSPTHLIKTRGQQVTLRCSPKSGHDTVSWYQQALGQGPQFIFQYYEEEERQRGNFPDRFSGHQFPNYSSELNVNALLLGDSALYLCASSLGHHEQFFGPGTRLTVL.

The rearrangement uses TRBV18 and TRBJ2-7, with D perhaps given as TRBD1 or TRBD2 (5 bases each). The ends were cut back, 3 bases at V and 2 bases at J, with 11 bases in the middle. Germline CDR1 reads KGHSH; CDR2 reads LQKENI. The CDR3 has 14 amino acids. This CDR3 is CASSPTRGAYEQYF. CDR3 nucleotide sequence: TGTGCCAGCTCACCTACTAGGGGTGCCTACGAGCAGTACTTC.

This clone was observed once. The J gene is TRBJ2-1, the V gene TRBV18, with a possible D match to TRBD2 (6 bases). This CDR3 is 13 amino acids long. The germline V gene has CDR1 KGHSH and CDR2 LQKENI. V was shortened by 8 bases and J by 5 bases, with 13 bases between the two germline ends. The CDR3 nucleotides are TGTGCCAGCAATAGCGGAAAACACAATGAGCAGTTCTTC. Translation gives CASNSGKHNEQFF.

The chain recombines TRBV5-1 with TRBJ2-7, with 8 bases matching TRBD1. V was clipped by 5 bases and J by 0 bases; unmatched bases: 7. Germline V CDR1 and CDR2: SGHRS, YFSETQ. The CDR3 is 15 residues long. For the CDR3, the DNA is TGCGCCAGCAGTCCAGGGGGCTTTAACTCCTACGAGCAGTACTTC. Its translation is CASSPGGFNSYEQYF.

The gene calls are TRBV6-4 and TRBJ1-1; TRBD1 agrees at 8 bases. Germline V gives CDR1 MRHNA, CDR2 SNTAGT. The V gene end was trimmed by 2 bases and the J gene end by 4 bases; junction bases not matched to a gene: 18. This CDR3 has 19 residues. DNA for the CDR3: TGTGCCAGCAGTGACCTCCTTACCTCCATGACAGGGGTCGCCACTGAAGCTTTCTTT. This codes for CASSDLLTSMTGVATEAFF.

The chain has TRBV5-1 and TRBJ1-3; D unresolved. Germline-derived CDR1 and CDR2 are SGHRS and YFSETQ. The germline V and J ends were trimmed by 0 bases and 0 bases, with 13 bases remaining between them. The CDR3 length is 17 residues. DNA for the CDR3: TGCGCCAGCAGCTTGGCCGGCCCGGGGAGCTCTGGAAACACCATATATTTT. This codes for CASSLAGPGSSGNTIYF. The full variable domain, with the rest looked up from reference TRBV5-1 and TRBJ1-3, is KAGVTQTPRYLIKTRGQQVTLSCSPISGHRSVSWYQQTPGQGLQFLFEYFSETQRNKGNFPGRFSGRQFSNSRSEMNVSTLELGDSALYLCASSLAGPGSSGNTIYFGEGSWLTVV.

The rearrangement links TRBV9 to TRBJ2-5; no firm D call. CDR1 and CDR2 (germline): SGDLS, YYNGEE. The ends were cut back, 3 bases at V and 5 bases at J, with 2 bases in the middle. CDR3 length: 10 amino acids. The CDR3 sequence is CASSGETQYF. The CDR3 DNA is TGTGCCAGCAGCGGGGAGACCCAGTACTTC.

The chain has TRBV30 and TRBJ2-5, with 7 bases lining up with TRBD1. The length of the CDR3 is 15 residues. V was clipped by 0 bases and J by 2 bases; unmatched bases: 6. Germline V CDR1 and CDR2: GTSNPN, SVGIG (reference sequence). This CDR3 reads CAWSVPTGLQETQYF. CDR3 nucleotides: TGTGCCTGGAGTGTACCGACAGGGTTGCAAGAGACCCAGTACTTC.

This chain uses TRBV30 with TRBJ1-5, with a tentative D call TRBD1 (5 bases). Germline CDR1 GTSNPN, CDR2 SVGIG (reference sequence). V was clipped by 2 bases and J by 2 bases, with 13 bases between them. This CDR3 spans 15 amino acids. CDR3 coding DNA: TGTGCCTGGAGTCAGGGTATCTTGGGCAATCAGCCCCAGCATTTT. The encoded protein is CAWSQGILGNQPQHF.

The CDR3: CASRPTGSSYNEQFF. DNA for the CDR3: TGTGCCAGCAGACCTACAGGGAGCTCCTACAATGAGCAGTTCTTC. The chain carries TRBV28 and TRBJ2-1; weak D call: TRBD1 (6 bases). Germline-derived CDR1 and CDR2 are MDHEN and SYDVKM. V shed 6 bases and J shed 0 bases, with 12 bases lying between them. There are 15 residues in the CDR3.

V gene TRBV29-1 combines with J gene TRBJ1-2, with 9 bases lining up with TRBD1. Germline V gene sequence: CDR1 SQVTM, CDR2 ANQGSEA. The CDR3 has 14 residues. V lost 2 bases to trimming and J lost 6 bases; unmatched junction nucleotides: 7. This CDR3 is CSVENRGHGHGYTF. CDR3 nucleotides: TGCAGCGTTGAAAACAGGGGGCATGGGCATGGCTACACCTTC.

The chain links TRBV28 to TRBJ1-1; the match to TRBD1 covers 7 bases. Germline CDR1 MDHEN, CDR2 SYDVKM. V lost 6 bases, J lost 2 bases, and 9 bases stayed unmatched. This CDR3 has 15 amino acids. CDR3 region: CASREWGQTNTEAFF. The CDR3 DNA sequence: TGTGCCAGCAGGGAATGGGGACAGACAAACACTGAAGCTTTCTTT.